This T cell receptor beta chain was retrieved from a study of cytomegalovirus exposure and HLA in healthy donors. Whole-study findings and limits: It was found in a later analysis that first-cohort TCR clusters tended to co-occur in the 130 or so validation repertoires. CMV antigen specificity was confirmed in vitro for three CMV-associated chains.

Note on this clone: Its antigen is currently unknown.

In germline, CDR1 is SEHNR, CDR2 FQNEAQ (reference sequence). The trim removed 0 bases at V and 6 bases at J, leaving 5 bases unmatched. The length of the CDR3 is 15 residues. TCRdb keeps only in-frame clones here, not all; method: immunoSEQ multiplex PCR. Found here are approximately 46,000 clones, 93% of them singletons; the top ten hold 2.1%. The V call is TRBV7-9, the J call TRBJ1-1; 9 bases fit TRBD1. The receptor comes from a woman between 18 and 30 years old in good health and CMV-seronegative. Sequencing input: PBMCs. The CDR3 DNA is TGTGCCAGCAGCTTAGCGGGACAGGGTAGACCTGAAGCTTTCTTT. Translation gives CASSLAGQGRPEAFF. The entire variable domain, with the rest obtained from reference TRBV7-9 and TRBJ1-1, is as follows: DTGVSQNPRHKITKRGQNVTFRCDPISEHNRLYWYRQTLGQGPEFLTYFQNEAQLEKSRLLSDRFSAERPKGSFSTLEIQRTEQGDSAMYLCASSLAGQGRPEAFFGQGTRLTVV.